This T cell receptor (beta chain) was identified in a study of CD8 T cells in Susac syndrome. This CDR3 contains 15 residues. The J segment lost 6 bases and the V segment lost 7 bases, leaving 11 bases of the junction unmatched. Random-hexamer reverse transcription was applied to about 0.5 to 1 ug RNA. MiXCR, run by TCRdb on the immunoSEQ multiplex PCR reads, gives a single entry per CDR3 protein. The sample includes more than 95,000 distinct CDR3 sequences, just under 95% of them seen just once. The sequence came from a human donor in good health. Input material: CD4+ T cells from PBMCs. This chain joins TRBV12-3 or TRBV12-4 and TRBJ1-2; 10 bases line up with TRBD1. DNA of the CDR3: TGTGCCAGCAACCCGACAGGGGGCTCTCTACATGGCTACACCTTC. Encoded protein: CASNPTGGSLHGYTF.